This T cell receptor beta chain is from a study of T cell repertoires in cytomegalovirus infection. CDR1 MGHRA and CDR2 YSYEKL come from the germline V gene. Trimming cost V 2 bases and J 4 bases; bases outside gene matches: 5. This CDR3 contains 15 residues. Details on this clonotype: The target antigen is unknown.

MiXCR, run by TCRdb on the reads, gives a single entry per CDR3 protein. Of under 350,000 distinct CDR3 sequences in the sample, under 25% were seen once. The material sequenced was cultured PBMCs, taken from culture after CMV antigen stimulation. This clonotype was obtained from a human donor in good health (CMV status not recorded). Some clones in this sample may be carry-over from other donors' samples. This sequence joins TRBV4-1 and TRBJ2-1, with 7 bases identical to TRBD2. For the CDR3, the DNA is TGCGCCAGCAGCCAAACGCTAGCGGAGTACAATGAGCAGTTCTTC. It codes for CASSQTLAEYNEQFF.